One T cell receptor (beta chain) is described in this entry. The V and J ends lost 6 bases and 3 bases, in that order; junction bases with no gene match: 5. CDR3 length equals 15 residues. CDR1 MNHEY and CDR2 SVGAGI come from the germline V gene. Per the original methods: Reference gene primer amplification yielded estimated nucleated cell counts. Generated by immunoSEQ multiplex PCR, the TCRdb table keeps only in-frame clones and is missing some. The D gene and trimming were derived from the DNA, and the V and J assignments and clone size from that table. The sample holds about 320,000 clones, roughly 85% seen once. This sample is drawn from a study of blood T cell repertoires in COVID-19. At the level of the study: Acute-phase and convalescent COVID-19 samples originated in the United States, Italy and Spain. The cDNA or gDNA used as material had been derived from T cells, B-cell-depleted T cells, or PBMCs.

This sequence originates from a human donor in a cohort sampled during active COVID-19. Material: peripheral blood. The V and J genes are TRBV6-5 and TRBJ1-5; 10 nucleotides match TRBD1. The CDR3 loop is CASRGGQGYNQPQHF. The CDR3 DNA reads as TGTGCCAGCAGAGGGGGACAGGGGTACAATCAGCCCCAGCATTTT.